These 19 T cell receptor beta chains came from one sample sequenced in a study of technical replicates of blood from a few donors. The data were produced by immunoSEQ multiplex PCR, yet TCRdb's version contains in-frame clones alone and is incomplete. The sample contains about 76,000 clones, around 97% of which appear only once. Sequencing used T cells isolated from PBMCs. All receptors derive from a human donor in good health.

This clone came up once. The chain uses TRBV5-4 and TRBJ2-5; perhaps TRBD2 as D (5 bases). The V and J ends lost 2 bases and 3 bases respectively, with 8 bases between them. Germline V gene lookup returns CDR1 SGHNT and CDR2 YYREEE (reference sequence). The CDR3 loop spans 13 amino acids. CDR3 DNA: TGTGCCAGCAGCTTTAGCGCGGAAGAGACCCAGTACTTC. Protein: CASSFSAEETQYF.

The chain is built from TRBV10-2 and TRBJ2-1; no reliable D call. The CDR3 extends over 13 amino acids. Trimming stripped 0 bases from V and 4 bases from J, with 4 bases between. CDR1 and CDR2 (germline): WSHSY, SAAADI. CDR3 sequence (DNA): TGCGCCAGCAGTGAGTCCAGTTACAATGAGCAGTTCTTC. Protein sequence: CASSESSYNEQFF.

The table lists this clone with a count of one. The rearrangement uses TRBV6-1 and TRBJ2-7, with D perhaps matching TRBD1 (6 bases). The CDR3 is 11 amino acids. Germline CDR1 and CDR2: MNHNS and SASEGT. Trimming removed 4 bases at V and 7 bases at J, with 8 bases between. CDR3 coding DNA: TGTGCCAGCAGTGGTACAGGGGAGCAGTACTTC. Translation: CASSGTGEQYF.

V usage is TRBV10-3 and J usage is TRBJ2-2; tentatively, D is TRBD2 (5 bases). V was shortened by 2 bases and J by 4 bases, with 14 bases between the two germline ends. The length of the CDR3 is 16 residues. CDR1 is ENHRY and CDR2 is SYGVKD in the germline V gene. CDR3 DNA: TGTGCCATCAGTGAGCCGGCTAGCCGTGGCACCGGGGAGCTGTTTTTT. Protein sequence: CAISEPASRGTGELFF.

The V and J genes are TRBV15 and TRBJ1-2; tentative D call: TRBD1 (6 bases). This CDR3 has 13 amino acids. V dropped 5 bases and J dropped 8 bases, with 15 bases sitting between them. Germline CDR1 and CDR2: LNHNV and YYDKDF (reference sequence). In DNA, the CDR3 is TGTGCCACCAGCGGCCGCAGGGGAGAAGGCTACACCTTC. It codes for CATSGRRGEGYTF.

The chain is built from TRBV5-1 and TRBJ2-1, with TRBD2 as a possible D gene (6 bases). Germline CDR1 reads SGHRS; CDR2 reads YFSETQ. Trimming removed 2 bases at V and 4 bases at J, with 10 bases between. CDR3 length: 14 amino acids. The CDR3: CASSLGAGYNEQFF. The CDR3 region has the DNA TGCGCCAGCAGCTTAGGAGCGGGTTACAATGAGCAGTTCTTC.

The CDR3 is CASNPGDFDEQYF. DNA of the CDR3: TGCGCCAGCAATCCCGGGGATTTTGACGAGCAGTACTTC. The chain couples TRBV23-1 to TRBJ2-7, with D perhaps TRBD2 (5 bases). TRBV23-1 is classed as an ORF, of uncertain function. This CDR3 has 13 amino acids. V was pared by 7 bases and J by 5 bases, with 15 bases between.

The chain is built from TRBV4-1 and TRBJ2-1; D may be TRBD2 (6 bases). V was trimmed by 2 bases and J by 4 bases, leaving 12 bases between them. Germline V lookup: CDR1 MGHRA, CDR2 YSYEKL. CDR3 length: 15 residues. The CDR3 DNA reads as TGCGCCAGCAGCCAAATGGGACTGGAGTACAATGAGCAGTTCTTC. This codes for CASSQMGLEYNEQFF.

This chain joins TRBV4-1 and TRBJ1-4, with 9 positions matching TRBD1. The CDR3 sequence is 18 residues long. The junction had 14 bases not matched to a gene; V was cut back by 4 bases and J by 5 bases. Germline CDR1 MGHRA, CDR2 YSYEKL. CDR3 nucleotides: TGCGCCAGCAGCCCCGTGGGATCACCGGGACAGGGAAATGAAAAACTGTTTTTT. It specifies CASSPVGSPGQGNEKLFF.

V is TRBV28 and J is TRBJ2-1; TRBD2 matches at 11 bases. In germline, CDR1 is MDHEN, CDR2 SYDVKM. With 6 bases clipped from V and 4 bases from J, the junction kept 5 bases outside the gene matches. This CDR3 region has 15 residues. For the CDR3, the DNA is TGTGCCAGCAGAACTAGCGGGGGCTCGTACAATGAGCAGTTCTTC. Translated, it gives CASRTSGGSYNEQFF.

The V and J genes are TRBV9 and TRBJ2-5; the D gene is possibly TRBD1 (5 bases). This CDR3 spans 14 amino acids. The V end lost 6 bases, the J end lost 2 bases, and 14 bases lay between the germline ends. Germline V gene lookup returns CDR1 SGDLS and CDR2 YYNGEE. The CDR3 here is CASNPTGFQETQYF. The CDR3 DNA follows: TGTGCCAGCAATCCCACAGGTTTTCAAGAGACCCAGTACTTC.

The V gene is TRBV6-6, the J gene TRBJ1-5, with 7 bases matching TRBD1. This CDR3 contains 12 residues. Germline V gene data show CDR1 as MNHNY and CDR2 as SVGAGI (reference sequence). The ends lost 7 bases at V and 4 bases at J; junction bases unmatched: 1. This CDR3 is CASKDRNQPQHF. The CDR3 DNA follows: TGTGCCAGCAAGGACAGGAATCAGCCCCAGCATTTT.

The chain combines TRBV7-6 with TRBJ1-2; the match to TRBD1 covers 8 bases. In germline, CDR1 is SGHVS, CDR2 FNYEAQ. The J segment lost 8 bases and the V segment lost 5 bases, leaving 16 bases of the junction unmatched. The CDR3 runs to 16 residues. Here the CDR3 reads CASSPGLGTGDMGYTF. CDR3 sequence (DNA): TGTGCCAGCAGCCCCGGATTAGGGACAGGTGATATGGGCTACACCTTC.

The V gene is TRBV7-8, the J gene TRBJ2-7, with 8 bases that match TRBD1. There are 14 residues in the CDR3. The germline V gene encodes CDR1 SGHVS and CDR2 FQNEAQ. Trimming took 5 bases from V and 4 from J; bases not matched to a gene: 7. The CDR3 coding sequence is TGTGCCAGCAGCCCCCGGGACAGGAGGTACGAGCAGTACTTC. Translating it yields CASSPRDRRYEQYF. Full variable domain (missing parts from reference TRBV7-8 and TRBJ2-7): GAGVSQSPRYKVAKRGQDVALRCDPISGHVSLFWYQQALGQGPEFLTYFQNEAQLDKSGLPSDRFFAERPEGSVSTLKIQRTQQEDSAVYLCASSPRDRRYEQYFGPGTRLTVT.

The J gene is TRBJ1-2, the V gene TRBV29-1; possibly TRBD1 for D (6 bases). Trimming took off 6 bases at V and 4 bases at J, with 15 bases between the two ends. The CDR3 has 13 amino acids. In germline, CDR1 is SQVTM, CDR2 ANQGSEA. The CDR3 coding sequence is TGCAGCGTGGCCCAGACAGGTAGCTATGGCTACACCTTC. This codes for CSVAQTGSYGYTF.

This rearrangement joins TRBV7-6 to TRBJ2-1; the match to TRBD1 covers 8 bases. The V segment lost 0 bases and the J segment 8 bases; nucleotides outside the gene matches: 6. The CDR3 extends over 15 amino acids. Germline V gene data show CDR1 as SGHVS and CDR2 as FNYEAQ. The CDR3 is CASSLAGQGADEQFF. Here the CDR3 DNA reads TGTGCCAGCAGCTTAGCTGGCCAGGGGGCAGATGAGCAGTTCTTC.

The CDR3 spells CASRQQGLNTEAFF. CDR3 nucleotides: TGTGCCAGCAGGCAACAGGGGTTGAACACTGAAGCTTTCTTT. The genes are TRBV5-4 and TRBJ1-1, with 7 bases lining up with TRBD1. Germline values: CDR1 SGHNT, CDR2 YYREEE (reference sequence). The CDR3 is 14 residues long. The V and J ends lost 5 bases and 0 bases, in that order; junction bases with no gene match: 4. Full variable domain (remainder filled in from reference TRBV5-4 and TRBJ1-1): ETGVTQSPTHLIKTRGQQVTLRCSSQSGHNTVSWYQQALGQGPQFIFQYYREEENGRGNFPPRFSGLQFPNYSSELNVNALELDDSALYLCASRQQGLNTEAFFGQGTRLTVV.

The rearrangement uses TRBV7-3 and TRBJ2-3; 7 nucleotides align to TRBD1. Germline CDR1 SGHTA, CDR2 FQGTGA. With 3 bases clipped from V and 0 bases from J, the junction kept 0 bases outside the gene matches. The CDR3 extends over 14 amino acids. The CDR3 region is CASSLGQSTDTQYF. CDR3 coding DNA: TGTGCCAGCAGCTTGGGACAGAGCACAGATACGCAGTATTTT.

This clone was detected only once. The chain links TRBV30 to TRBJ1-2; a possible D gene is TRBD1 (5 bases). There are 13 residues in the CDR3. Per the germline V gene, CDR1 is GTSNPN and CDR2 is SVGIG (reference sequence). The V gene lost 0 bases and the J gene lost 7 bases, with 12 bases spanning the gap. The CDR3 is CAWSVRQGGGYTF. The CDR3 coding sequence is TGTGCCTGGAGTGTACGCCAGGGAGGTGGCTACACCTTC.